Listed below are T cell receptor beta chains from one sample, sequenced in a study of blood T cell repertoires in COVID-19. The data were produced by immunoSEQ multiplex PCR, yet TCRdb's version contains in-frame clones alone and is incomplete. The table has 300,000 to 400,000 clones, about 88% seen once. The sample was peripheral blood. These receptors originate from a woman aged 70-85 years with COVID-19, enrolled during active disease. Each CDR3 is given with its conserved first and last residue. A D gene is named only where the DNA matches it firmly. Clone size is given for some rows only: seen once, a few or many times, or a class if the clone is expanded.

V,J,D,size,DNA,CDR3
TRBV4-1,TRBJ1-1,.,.,TGCGCCAGCAGCCAGGCGGGGCGTGAAGCTTTCTTT,CASSQAGREAFF
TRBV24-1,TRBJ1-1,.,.,TGTGCCACCGAGATCGGCACTGAAGCTTTCTTT,CATEIGTEAFF
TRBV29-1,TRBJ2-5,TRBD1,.,TGCAGCGCCGACAGGGGCCTCCAAGAGACCCAGTACTTC,CSADRGLQETQYF
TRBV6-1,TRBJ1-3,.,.,TGTGCCAGCAGTGAACAGGGGTATGGTGGAAACACCATATATTTT,CASSEQGYGGNTIYF
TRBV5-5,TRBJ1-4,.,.,TGTGCCAGCAGCTTGGCCGATACAGGTGATGAAAAACTGTTTTTT,CASSLADTGDEKLFF
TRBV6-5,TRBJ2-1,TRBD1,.,TGTGCCAGCAGCTTGGACAGGGGGGCTTACAATGAGCAGTTCTTC,CASSLDRGAYNEQFF
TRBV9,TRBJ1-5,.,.,TGTGCCAGCAGCGAAAGCGGAAACAATCAGCCCCAGCATTTT,CASSESGNNQPQHF
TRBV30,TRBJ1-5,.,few,TGTGCCTGGAGTTCGGGTGTCCAGCCCCAGCATTTT,CAWSSGVQPQHF
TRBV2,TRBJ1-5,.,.,TGTGCCAGCAGAACTCACCATAGCAATCAGCCCCAGCATTTT,CASRTHHSNQPQHF
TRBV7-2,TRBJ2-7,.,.,TGTGCCAGCAGCTTCAGGCAGGGGAATTACGAGCAGTACTTC,CASSFRQGNYEQYF
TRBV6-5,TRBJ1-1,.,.,TGTGCCAGCAGTTACTCGGTCCGGGTCGACACTGAAGCTTTCTTT,CASSYSVRVDTEAFF
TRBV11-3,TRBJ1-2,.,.,TGTGCCAGCAGCTCCAGGGGCTCTAACTATGGCTACACCTTC,CASSSRGSNYGYTF
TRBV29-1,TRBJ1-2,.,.,TGCAGCGTTGAACGGCAGGCGATCCTCTATGGCTACACCTTC,CSVERQAILYGYTF
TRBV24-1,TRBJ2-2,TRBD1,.,TGTGCCACCAGTGATCCTGGACAGGGTGATCCCGGGGAGCTGTTTTTT,CATSDPGQGDPGELFF
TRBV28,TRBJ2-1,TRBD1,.,TGTGCCAGCAGAGGGGGAACGCGGGACAGGGGATACAATGAGCAGTTCTTC,CASRGGTRDRGYNEQFF
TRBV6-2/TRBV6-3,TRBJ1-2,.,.,TGTGCCAGCAGTTACTCATCAGGGGACGGCTATGGCTACACCTTC,CASSYSSGDGYGYTF
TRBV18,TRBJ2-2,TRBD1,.,TGTGCCAGCTCAACTCCCCGGGACAGGGGGTATACCAACACCGGGGAGCTGTTTTTT,CASSTPRDRGYTNTGELFF
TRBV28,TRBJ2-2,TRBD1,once,TGTGCCAGCCGCGACAGGGGGACCGCCGGGGAGCTGTTTTTT,CASRDRGTAGELFF
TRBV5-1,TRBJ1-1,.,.,TGCGCCAGCAGCTTGGAAGGCCGAGGGACTGAAGCTTTCTTT,CASSLEGRGTEAFF
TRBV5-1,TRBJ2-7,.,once,TGCGCCAGCAGCTTCGCAGGCCCCTACGAGCAGTACTTC,CASSFAGPYEQYF
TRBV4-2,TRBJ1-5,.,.,TGTGCCAGCAGCCAAGAGGCGGGCAATCAGCCCCAGCATTTT,CASSQEAGNQPQHF
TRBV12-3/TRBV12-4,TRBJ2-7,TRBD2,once,TGTGCCAGCAACGGCGGGGGGGTAAACGAGCAGTACTTC,CASNGGGVNEQYF
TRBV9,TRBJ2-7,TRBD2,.,TGTGCCAGCAGCGCGACTAGCGGGTCATCCTACGAGCAGTACTTC,CASSATSGSSYEQYF
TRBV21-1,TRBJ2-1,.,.,TGTGCCAGCAGCCCCTGGGGACTACACTCCTACAATGAGCAGTTCTTC,CASSPWGLHSYNEQFF
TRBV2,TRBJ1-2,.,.,TGTGCCAGCCTCTATCCCGGGGGGTATGGCTACACCTTC,CASLYPGGYGYTF
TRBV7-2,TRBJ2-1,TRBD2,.,TGTGCCAGCAGCTTAACGACGGCGGGGGGGCGGTATGAGCAGTTCTTC,CASSLTTAGGRYEQFF
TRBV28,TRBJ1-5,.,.,TGTGCCAGCAGTTTATGGTCGGGGGGTCAGCCCCAGCATTTT,CASSLWSGGQPQHF